What follows describes a single T cell receptor (beta chain). The CDR3 is made up of 17 amino acids. V shed 0 bases, J shed 3 bases, and the junction held 11 bases outside the gene matches. Germline CDR1 MGHRA, CDR2 YSYEKL. Libraries were prepared by immunoSEQ multiplex PCR; TCRdb keeps only in-frame clonotypes and omits some of them. The table includes approximately 21,000 clones, around 98% detected once. The record originates from a study of T cells after posttransplantation cyclophosphamide. The naive gate required viable CD3+CD4+ or CD3+CD8+ cells with CCR7+CD45RA+CD45RO-CD95-CD27+CD28+ phenotype.

Sequencing used naive CD8+ T cells sorted from PBMCs. The TCR sequence derives from a middle-aged man in good health, CMV-negative, and a related stem cell transplant donor. The chain carries TRBV4-1 and TRBJ2-7, with 7 bases fitting TRBD2. The DNA of the CDR3 is TGCGCCAGCAGCCAAGAAGTCAGCGTGGCGGGGGTCTACGAGCAGTACTTC. This encodes CASSQEVSVAGVYEQYF.